Below, 7 T cell receptor beta chains from the same sample are listed, as sequenced in a study of T cell repertoires in cytomegalovirus infection. No antigen is known for these receptors. Each CDR3 protein gets one entry after TCRdb re-called the reads with MiXCR. Of roughly 220,000 distinct CDR3 sequences in the sample, about 38% were seen once. Sequencing used CD8+ T cells from cultured PBMCs, obtained from culture after CMV antigen stimulation. The receptors shown here come from a human donor in good health (CMV status not recorded). Some clones in this sample may be carry-over from other donors' samples.

This chain links TRBV28 with TRBJ2-7, with TRBD2 matching 9 bases. The CDR3 totals 14 residues. Germline values: CDR1 MDHEN, CDR2 SYDVKM. The J segment lost 4 bases and the V segment lost 5 bases, leaving 6 bases of the junction unmatched. In DNA form, the CDR3 reads TGTGCCAGCAGTGGGAGCGGGAGGCTTTACGAGCAGTACTTC. It translates to CASSGSGRLYEQYF.

The chain is built from TRBV5-6 and TRBJ2-1; 14 bases line up with TRBD2. Trimming at V came to 4 bases and at J to 6 bases, leaving 9 bases not matched to a gene. The CDR3 consists of 17 residues. Germline V gene data show CDR1 as SGHDT and CDR2 as YYEEEE. CDR3 DNA sequence: TGTGCCAGCAGCATAGGGACTAGCGGGAGCTATGTCAATGAGCAGTTCTTC. Translation gives CASSIGTSGSYVNEQFF. Full variable domain (rest looked up from reference TRBV5-6 and TRBJ2-1): DAGVTQSPTHLIKTRGQQVTLRCSPKSGHDTVSWYQQALGQGPQFIFQYYEEEERQRGNFPDRFSGHQFPNYSSELNVNALLLGDSALYLCASSIGTSGSYVNEQFFGPGTRLTVL.

The rearrangement links TRBV5-5 to TRBJ2-7, with a tentative D call TRBD1 (5 bases). The length of the CDR3 is 14 residues. Germline CDR1 SGHKS, CDR2 YYEKEE (reference sequence). V dropped 2 bases and J dropped 5 bases, with 14 bases sitting between them. The CDR3 is CASSFRTGSNEQYF. DNA for the CDR3: TGTGCCAGCAGCTTTCGTACAGGTTCGAACGAGCAGTACTTC.

V usage is TRBV20-1 and J usage is TRBJ2-2, with 9 nucleotides matching TRBD1. After removal of 6 bases from V and 6 bases from J, the junction contained 14 bases not matched to a gene. The CDR3 is 16 amino acids. Germline CDR1 reads DFQATT; CDR2 reads SNEGSKA (reference sequence). CDR3 DNA: TGCAGTGCCCGCCACACACCGGGACAGGGATCCGGGGAGCTGTTTTTT. Protein sequence: CSARHTPGQGSGELFF.

The chain is built from TRBV27 and TRBJ2-3, with 10 bases lining up with TRBD1. V gave up 6 bases and J gave up 1 base; unmatched junction bases: 4. This CDR3 is built from 15 residues. The germline gives CDR1 MNHEY, CDR2 SMNVEV (reference sequence). The CDR3 DNA reads TGTGCCAGCAGCCGGGGGACAGGGGGCACAGATACGCAGTATTTT. It is translated as CASSRGTGGTDTQYF.

The table lists this clonotype with a few counts. The V and J genes are TRBV6-8 and TRBJ2-2; 7 bases agree with TRBD1. Germline V gene data show CDR1 as MNHGY and CDR2 as SAAAGT. CDR3 size: 18 residues. V trimming: 5 bases; J trimming: 3 bases; junction bases outside the gene matches: 15. The CDR3 coding sequence is TGTGCCAGCAGTCACGGACAGGAAGGGGTCCTGGACACCGGGGAGCTGTTTTTT. Its protein product is CASSHGQEGVLDTGELFF.

This CDR3 is CASSLRAPRSPGDINSPLHF. The CDR3 nucleotides read TGTGCCAGCAGCTTAAGGGCCCCAAGGAGTCCAGGGGATATTAATTCACCCCTCCACTTT. The chain is built from TRBV7-9 and TRBJ1-6, with TRBD1 as a possible D gene (6 bases). CDR1 and CDR2 from the germline V gene are SEHNR and FQNEAQ (reference sequence). The CDR3 loop spans 20 amino acids. The V end lost 2 bases, the J end lost 6 bases, and 26 bases lay between the germline ends.